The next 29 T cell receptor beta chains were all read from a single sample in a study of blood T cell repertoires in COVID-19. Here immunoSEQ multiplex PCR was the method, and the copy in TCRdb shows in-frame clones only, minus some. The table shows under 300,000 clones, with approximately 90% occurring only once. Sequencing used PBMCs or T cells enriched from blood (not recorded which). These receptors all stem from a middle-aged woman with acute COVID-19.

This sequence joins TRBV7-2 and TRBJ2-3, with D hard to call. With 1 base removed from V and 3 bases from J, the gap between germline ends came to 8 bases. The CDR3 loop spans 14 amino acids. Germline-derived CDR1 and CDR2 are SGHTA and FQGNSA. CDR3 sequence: CASSLGAGTDTQYF. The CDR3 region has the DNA TGTGCCAGCAGCTTAGGGGCAGGTACAGATACGCAGTATTTT.

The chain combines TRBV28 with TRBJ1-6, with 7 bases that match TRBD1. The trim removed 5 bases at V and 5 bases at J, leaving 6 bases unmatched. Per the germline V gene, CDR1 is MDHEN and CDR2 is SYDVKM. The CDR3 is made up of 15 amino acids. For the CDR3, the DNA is TGTGCCAGCAGTCGCGGGACAGTTGATAATTCACCCCTCCACTTT. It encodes CASSRGTVDNSPLHF.

For the CDR3, the DNA is TGTGCCAGTAGTATTGTAGAGGCTCGTTTCGAAAAACTGTTTTTT. This translates into CASSIVEARFEKLFF. The chain joins TRBV19 to TRBJ1-4, with D unclear. Germline loops: CDR1 LNHDA, CDR2 SQIVND (reference sequence). The CDR3 contains 15 residues. V dropped 3 bases and J dropped 8 bases, with 16 bases sitting between them.

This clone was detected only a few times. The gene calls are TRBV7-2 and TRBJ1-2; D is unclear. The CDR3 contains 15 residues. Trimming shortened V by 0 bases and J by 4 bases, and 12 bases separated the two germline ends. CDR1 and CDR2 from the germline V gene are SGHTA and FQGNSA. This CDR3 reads CASSLATASVYGYTF. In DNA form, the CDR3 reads TGTGCCAGCAGCTTAGCCACAGCATCGGTCTATGGCTACACCTTC.

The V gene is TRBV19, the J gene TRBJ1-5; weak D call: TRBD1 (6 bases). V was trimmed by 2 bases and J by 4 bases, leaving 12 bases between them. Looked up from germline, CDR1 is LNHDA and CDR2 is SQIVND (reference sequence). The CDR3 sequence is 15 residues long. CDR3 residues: CASSILGARNQPQHF. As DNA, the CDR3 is TGTGCCAGTAGTATATTGGGGGCGCGGAATCAGCCCCAGCATTTT. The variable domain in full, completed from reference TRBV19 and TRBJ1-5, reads DGGITQSPKYLFRKEGQNVTLSCEQNLNHDAMYWYRQDPGQGLRLIYYSQIVNDFQKGDIAEGYSVSREKKESFPLTVTSAQKNPTAFYLCASSILGARNQPQHFGDGTRLSIL.

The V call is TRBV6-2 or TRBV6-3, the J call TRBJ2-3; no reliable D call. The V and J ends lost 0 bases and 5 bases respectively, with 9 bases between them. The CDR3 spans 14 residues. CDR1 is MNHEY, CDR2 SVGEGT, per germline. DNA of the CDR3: TGTGCCAGCAGTTACTCGTCGACGGGAGATACGCAGTATTTT. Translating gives CASSYSSTGDTQYF.

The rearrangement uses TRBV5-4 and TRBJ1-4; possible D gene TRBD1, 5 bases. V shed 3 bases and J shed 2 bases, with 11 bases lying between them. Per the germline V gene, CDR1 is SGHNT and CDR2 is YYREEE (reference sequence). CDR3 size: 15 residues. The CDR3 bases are TGTGCCAGCAGCTCCGCGGGGGGGACTAATGAAAAACTGTTTTTT. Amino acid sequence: CASSSAGGTNEKLFF.

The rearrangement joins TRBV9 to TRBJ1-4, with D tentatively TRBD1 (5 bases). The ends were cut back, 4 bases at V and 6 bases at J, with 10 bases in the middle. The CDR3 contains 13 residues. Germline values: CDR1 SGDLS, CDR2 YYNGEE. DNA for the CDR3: TGTGCCAGCAGCCGACAGCCTGATGAAAAACTGTTTTTT. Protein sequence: CASSRQPDEKLFF.

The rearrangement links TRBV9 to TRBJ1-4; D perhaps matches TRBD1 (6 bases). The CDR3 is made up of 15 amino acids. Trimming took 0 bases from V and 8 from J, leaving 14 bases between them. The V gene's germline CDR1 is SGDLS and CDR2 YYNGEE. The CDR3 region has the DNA TGTGCCAGCAGCGTAGGAGCCGGGACAACCGAAAAACTGTTTTTT. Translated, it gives CASSVGAGTTEKLFF.

CDR3 nucleotides: TGCGCCAGCAGCTTGGATCGCGGGAAAGTTGACACCGGGGAGCTGTTTTTT. Its translation: CASSLDRGKVDTGELFF. The chain uses TRBV5-1 and TRBJ2-2; D is perhaps TRBD2 (6 bases). Trimming shortened V by 0 bases and J by 3 bases, and 15 bases separated the two germline ends. The germline gives CDR1 SGHRS, CDR2 YFSETQ. This CDR3 is 17 amino acids long.

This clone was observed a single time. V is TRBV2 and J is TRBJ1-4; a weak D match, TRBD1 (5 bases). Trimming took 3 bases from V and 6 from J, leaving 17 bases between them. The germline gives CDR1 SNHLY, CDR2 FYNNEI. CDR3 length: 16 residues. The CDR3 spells CASSDLGQGTDEKLFF. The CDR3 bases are TGTGCCAGCAGTGACCTGGGGCAGGGTACGGATGAAAAACTGTTTTTT.

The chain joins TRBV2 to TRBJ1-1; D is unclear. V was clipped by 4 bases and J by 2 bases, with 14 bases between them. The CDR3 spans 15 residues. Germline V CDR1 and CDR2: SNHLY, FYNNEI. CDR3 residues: CASSVQGSLNTEAFF. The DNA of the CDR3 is TGTGCCAGCAGTGTTCAAGGGAGCCTAAACACTGAAGCTTTCTTT.

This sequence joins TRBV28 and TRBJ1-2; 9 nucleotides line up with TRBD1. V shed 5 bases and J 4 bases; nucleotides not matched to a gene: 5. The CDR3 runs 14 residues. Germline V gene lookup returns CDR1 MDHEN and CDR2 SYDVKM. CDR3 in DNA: TGTGCCAGCAGTCCCGGGACAGGGATCTATGGCTACACCTTC. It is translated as CASSPGTGIYGYTF.

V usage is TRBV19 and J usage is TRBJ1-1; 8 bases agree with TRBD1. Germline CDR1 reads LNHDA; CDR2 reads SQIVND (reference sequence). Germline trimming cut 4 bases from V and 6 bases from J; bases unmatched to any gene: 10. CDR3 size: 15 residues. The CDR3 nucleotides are TGTGCCAGTAGTAAGGGACAGGTTGTAGGGTCTGAAGCTTTCTTT. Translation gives CASSKGQVVGSEAFF. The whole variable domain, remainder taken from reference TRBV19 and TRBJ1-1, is DGGITQSPKYLFRKEGQNVTLSCEQNLNHDAMYWYRQDPGQGLRLIYYSQIVNDFQKGDIAEGYSVSREKKESFPLTVTSAQKNPTAFYLCASSKGQVVGSEAFFGQGTRLTVV.

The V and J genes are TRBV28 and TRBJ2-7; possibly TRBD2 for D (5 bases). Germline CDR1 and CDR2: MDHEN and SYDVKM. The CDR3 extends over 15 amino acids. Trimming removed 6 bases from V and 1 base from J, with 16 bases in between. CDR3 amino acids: CASRPSPRGSYEQYF. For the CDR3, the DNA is TGTGCCAGCAGGCCCTCCCCCCGGGGATCCTACGAGCAGTACTTC.

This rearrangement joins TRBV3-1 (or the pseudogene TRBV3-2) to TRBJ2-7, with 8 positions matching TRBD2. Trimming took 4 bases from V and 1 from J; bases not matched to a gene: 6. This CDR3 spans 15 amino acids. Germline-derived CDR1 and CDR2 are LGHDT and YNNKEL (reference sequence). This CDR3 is CASSPGRGGSYEQYF. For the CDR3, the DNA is TGTGCCAGCAGCCCCGGGAGGGGAGGATCCTACGAGCAGTACTTC.

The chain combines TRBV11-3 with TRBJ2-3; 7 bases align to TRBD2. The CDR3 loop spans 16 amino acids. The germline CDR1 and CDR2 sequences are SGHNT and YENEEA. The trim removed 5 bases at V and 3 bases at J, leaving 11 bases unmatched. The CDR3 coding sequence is TGTGCCAGCAGCCCGGGAGGTGGACTAGTAACAGATACGCAGTATTTT. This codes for CASSPGGGLVTDTQYF.

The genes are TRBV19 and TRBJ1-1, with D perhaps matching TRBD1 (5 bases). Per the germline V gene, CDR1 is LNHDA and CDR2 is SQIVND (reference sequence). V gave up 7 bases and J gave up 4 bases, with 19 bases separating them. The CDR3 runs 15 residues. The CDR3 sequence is CASMPPGGWTTEAFF. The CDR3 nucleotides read TGTGCCAGTATGCCCCCGGGGGGTTGGACCACTGAAGCTTTCTTT.

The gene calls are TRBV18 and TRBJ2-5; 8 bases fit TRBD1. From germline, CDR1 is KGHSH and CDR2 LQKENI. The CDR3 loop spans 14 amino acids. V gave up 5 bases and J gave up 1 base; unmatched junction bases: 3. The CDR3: CASSAGTGQETQYF. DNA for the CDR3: TGTGCCAGCTCAGCGGGGACAGGCCAAGAGACCCAGTACTTC.

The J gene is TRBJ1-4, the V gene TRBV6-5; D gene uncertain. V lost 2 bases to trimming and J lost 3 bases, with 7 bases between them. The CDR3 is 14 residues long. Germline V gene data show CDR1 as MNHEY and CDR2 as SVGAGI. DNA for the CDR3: TGTGCCAGCAGTTACCGGGTACCTAATGAAAAACTGTTTTTT. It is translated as CASSYRVPNEKLFF.

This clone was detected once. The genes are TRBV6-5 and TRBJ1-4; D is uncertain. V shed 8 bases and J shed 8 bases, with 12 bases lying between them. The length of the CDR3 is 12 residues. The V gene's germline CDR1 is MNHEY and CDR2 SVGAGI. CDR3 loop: CASEQEGEKLFF. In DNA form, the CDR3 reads TGTGCCAGCGAGCAGGAAGGAGAAAAACTGTTTTTT.

The CDR3 loop is CASSESSGVVTQYF. CDR3 DNA sequence: TGTGCCAGCAGCGAGAGTAGCGGGGTGGTGACCCAGTACTTC. This rearrangement joins TRBV9 to TRBJ2-5; 8 nucleotides agree with TRBD2. The CDR3 is made up of 14 amino acids. The trim removed 3 bases at V and 7 bases at J, leaving 8 bases unmatched. Germline V CDR1 and CDR2: SGDLS, YYNGEE.

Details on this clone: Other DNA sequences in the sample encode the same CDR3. Here the CDR3 reads CASSPTGAGNTIYF. As DNA, the CDR3 is TGTGCCAGCAGCCCCACAGGGGCCGGAAACACCATATATTTT. The rearrangement uses TRBV7-9 and TRBJ1-3; 7 nucleotides agree with TRBD1. J was trimmed by 4 bases and V by 5 bases; bases with no gene match: 5. The CDR3 spans 14 residues. Germline-derived CDR1 and CDR2 are SEHNR and FQNEAQ (reference sequence).

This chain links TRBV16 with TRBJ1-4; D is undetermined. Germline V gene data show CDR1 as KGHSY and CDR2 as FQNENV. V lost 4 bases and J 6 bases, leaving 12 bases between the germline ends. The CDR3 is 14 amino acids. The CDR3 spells CASSLGVGYEKLFF. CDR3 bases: TGTGCCAGCAGCCTGGGAGTTGGGTATGAAAAACTGTTTTTT.

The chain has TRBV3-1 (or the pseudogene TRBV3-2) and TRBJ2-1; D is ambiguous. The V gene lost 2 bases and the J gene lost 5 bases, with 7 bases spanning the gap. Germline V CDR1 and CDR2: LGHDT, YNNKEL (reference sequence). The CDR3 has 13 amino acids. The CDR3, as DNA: TGTGCCAGCAGCCAAACTACGAACAATGAGCAGTTCTTC. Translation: CASSQTTNNEQFF.

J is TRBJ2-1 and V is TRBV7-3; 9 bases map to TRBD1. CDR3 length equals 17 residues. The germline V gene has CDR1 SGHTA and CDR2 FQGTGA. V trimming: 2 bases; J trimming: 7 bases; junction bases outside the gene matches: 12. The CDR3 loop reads CASSLSPGTGSANEQFF. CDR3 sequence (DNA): TGTGCCAGCAGCTTATCTCCTGGGACAGGGTCAGCTAATGAGCAGTTCTTC.

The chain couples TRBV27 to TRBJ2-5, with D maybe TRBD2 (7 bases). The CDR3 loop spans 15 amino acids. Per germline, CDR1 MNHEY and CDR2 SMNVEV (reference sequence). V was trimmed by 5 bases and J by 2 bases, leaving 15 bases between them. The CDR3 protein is CASSPRRGGQETQYF. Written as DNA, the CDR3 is TGTGCCAGCAGTCCCCGGAGGGGGGGACAAGAGACCCAGTACTTC.

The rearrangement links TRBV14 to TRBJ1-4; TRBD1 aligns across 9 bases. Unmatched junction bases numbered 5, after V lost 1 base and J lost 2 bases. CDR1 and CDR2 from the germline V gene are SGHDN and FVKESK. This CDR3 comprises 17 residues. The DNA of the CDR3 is TGTGCCAGCAGCCAAGGGACAGGGGTACTCACTAATGAAAAACTGTTTTTT. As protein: CASSQGTGVLTNEKLFF.

The CDR3 nucleotides are TGTGCCTGGAGTGCAGTCTTGGACTATGGCTACACCTTC. This codes for CAWSAVLDYGYTF. This sequence joins TRBV30 and TRBJ1-2; no reliable D call. This CDR3 has 13 amino acids. V was clipped by 1 base and J by 3 bases, with 9 bases between them. Germline assignment: CDR1 GTSNPN and CDR2 SVGIG (reference sequence).